This T cell receptor beta chain comes out of a study of shared clonotypes between healthy human individuals. CDR1 WSHSY and CDR2 SAAADI come from the germline V gene. The CDR3 covers 16 residues. V was shortened by 6 bases and J by 0 bases, with 16 bases between the two germline ends. The repertoire was sequenced with immunoSEQ multiplex PCR; TCRdb's copy has only in-frame clones and lacks some. The table includes 2 million to 3 million clones, 93% detected once. The chain is built from TRBV10-2 and TRBJ2-3; no firm D call. The sample consisted of naive CD4+ T cells from PBMCs. Documented subset: CD45RA+ positively selected. The receptor's source is a man in his late teens or twenties in good health. Some clones in this sample may be carry-over from other donors' samples. CDR3 residues: CASRETGLTSTDTQYF. The CDR3 DNA follows: TGCGCCAGCAGGGAGACCGGGCTCACTAGCACAGATACGCAGTATTTT.